The clone carrying this T cell receptor (beta chain) has a handful of counts. CDR3 length equals 14 residues. Trimming removed 5 bases at V and 3 bases at J, with 11 bases between. Germline V gene lookup returns CDR1 MDHEN and CDR2 SYDVKM. Sample time point: blood at routine non-recurrence follow-up after resection. From tumor, nontumor lung or frozen PBMC, whole RNA was taken unsorted for sequencing. The data originate from a study of spatial heterogeneity in lung cancer. Study-level background: When follow-up PBMC samples existed, they were sequenced (at a median of roughly 2 years after resection). Consistently, beta-chain sequences turned up in larger numbers than alpha-chain sequences did.

TCRdb ran MiXCR on the 5' RACE reads and lists one entry per CDR3 protein. The sample holds approximately 1,200 distinct CDR3 sequences; less than 35% are singletons and the top ten take around 30%. The TCR comes from a male donor with early-stage non-small cell lung cancer. The chain combines TRBV28 with TRBJ1-5; no clear D. This sample comprised PBMCs, obtained at follow-up. CDR3: CASSRTAPNQPQHF. The CDR3 nucleotides read TGTGCCAGCAGTCGGACGGCCCCCAATCAGCCCCAGCATTTT. The whole variable domain, filled in from reference TRBV28 and TRBJ1-5, reads DVKVTQSSRYLVKRTGEKVFLECVQDMDHENMFWYRQDPGLGLRLIYFSYDVKMKEKGDIPEGYSVSREKKERFSLILESASTNQTSMYLCASSRTAPNQPQHFGDGTRLSIL.